The TCR beta chain under discussion was sequenced for a study of cytomegalovirus exposure and HLA in healthy donors. Whole-study results and caveats: Relative to equally common others, HLA-associated TCR beta chains showed greater clonal expansion in a later analysis.

60 Vbeta and 13 Jbeta primers were used in PCR. Here immunoSEQ multiplex PCR was the method, and the copy in TCRdb shows in-frame clones only, minus some. The sample lists around 110,000 clones, 60% to 80% occurring once. Germline lookup yields CDR1 ENHRY and CDR2 SYGVKD. The CDR3 is 14 residues long. J lost 4 bases, V lost 10 bases, and 10 bases had no gene match. Regarding this clone: What it binds is not known.

This receptor was obtained from a man aged 18 to 29 in good health and CMV-seronegative. The chain combines TRBV10-3 with TRBJ2-3; 8 nucleotides match TRBD2. The sequenced sample consisted of PBMCs. The CDR3 reads CATGGGIRADTQYF. CDR3 sequence (DNA): TGTGCCACCGGGGGGGGCATCAGGGCAGATACGCAGTATTTT.